What follows are 21 T cell receptor beta chains derived from one specimen sequenced in a study of monozygotic twins with inflammatory bowel disease. Reprocessing the 5' RACE reads, TCRdb reports a single entry for every CDR3 protein and omits DNA. Listed are fewer than 110,000 distinct CDR3 sequences; 1.5% to 2% falls within the top ten. Sequenced input: blood. These receptors all stem from a human donor with ulcerative colitis or Crohn's disease, or a healthy co-twin of an affected twin (not recorded which).

The chain has TRBV7-2 and TRBJ2-3; TCRdb indicates TRBD1, and absent DNA this call remains unverified. Looked up from germline, CDR1 is SGHTA and CDR2 is FQGNSA. The CDR3 has 16 residues. CDR3 loop: CASRPDRGRSTDTQYF.

The CDR3 sequence: CSAPPSGSPNHLHTDTQYF. This chain joins TRBV20-1 and TRBJ2-3; TCRdb returns TRBD1, unconfirmable since there is no DNA. Germline V CDR1 and CDR2: DFQATT, SNEGSKA (reference sequence). The CDR3 spans 19 residues.

The chain uses TRBV4-3 and TRBJ2-2; there is no DNA to check the TCRdb D call of TRBD1. Per germline, CDR1 LGHNA and CDR2 YSLEER. The CDR3 extends over 21 amino acids. CDR3: CASSQESPFSGQGANTGELFF.

This CDR3 reads CSASLQNTQYF. This chain uses TRBV20-1 with TRBJ2-3. CDR3 length: 11 residues. The germline CDR1 and CDR2 sequences are DFQATT and SNEGSKA (reference sequence).

This rearrangement joins TRBV6-5 to TRBJ1-2; the TRBD1 assignment by TCRdb is unverifiable without DNA. The CDR3 extends over 16 amino acids. Germline V gene sequence: CDR1 MNHEY, CDR2 SVGAGI. The CDR3 is CASSYSWQGAMFGYTF.

The V gene is TRBV3-1, the J gene TRBJ1-2. This CDR3 comprises 13 residues. The germline V gene has CDR1 LGHDT and CDR2 YNNKEL (reference sequence). CDR3 amino acids: CASSPNDIRGYTF.

Here the CDR3 reads CSARDGGLARNTGELFF. The genes are TRBV20-1 and TRBJ2-2; the TRBD2 assignment by TCRdb is unverifiable without DNA. The germline V gene has CDR1 DFQATT and CDR2 SNEGSKA (reference sequence). There are 17 residues in the CDR3.

V gene TRBV24-1 combines with J gene TRBJ2-1. The CDR3 loop spans 14 amino acids. CDR1 and CDR2 (germline): KGHDR, SFDVKD. The CDR3 is CATSDTTEINEQFF.

The J gene is TRBJ2-7, the V gene TRBV5-1. The CDR3 is made up of 14 amino acids. Germline lookup yields CDR1 SGHRS and CDR2 YFSETQ. The CDR3 loop is CASSLGQSSYEQDF. The entire variable domain, with the rest obtained from reference TRBV5-1 and TRBJ2-7, is as follows: KAGVTQTPRYLIKTRGQQVTLSCSPISGHRSVSWYQQTPGQGLQFLFEYFSETQRNKGNFPGRFSGRQFSNSRSEMNVSTLELGDSALYLCASSLGQSSYEQDFGPGTRLTVT.

This chain's CDR3 is CSARNLGQRNTEAFF. The chain recombines TRBV20-1 with TRBJ1-1. Germline CDR1 is DFQATT and CDR2 is SNEGSKA (reference sequence). The CDR3 runs 15 residues.

The chain couples TRBV20-1 to TRBJ2-1; TCRdb proposes TRBD1, but this gene call is untestable without DNA. Germline V lookup: CDR1 DFQATT, CDR2 SNEGSKA (reference sequence). CDR3 length: 14 amino acids. CDR3 sequence reads: CSAARDLITDEQFF.

The chain employs TRBV10-3 and TRBJ2-7; the D call from TCRdb, TRBD1, cannot be confirmed without DNA. The CDR3 has 15 amino acids. Germline assignment: CDR1 ENHRY and CDR2 SYGVKD. This chain's CDR3 is CAISGGQGSSYEQYF.

This rearrangement joins TRBV21-1 to TRBJ2-1; the TRBD1 assignment by TCRdb is unverifiable without DNA. TRBV21-1 is an annotated pseudogene. This CDR3 has 16 amino acids. The CDR3 protein is CAGKALRAVPNNEQFF.

This chain connects TRBV7-8 to TRBJ1-2. Germline V gives CDR1 SGHVS, CDR2 FQNEAQ. The length of the CDR3 is 15 residues. CDR3 amino acids: CASSLEQGVNYGYTF.

This chain links TRBV10-3 with TRBJ1-4. CDR1 and CDR2 from the germline V gene are ENHRY and SYGVKD. The CDR3 has 16 residues. The CDR3 is CAISPNLGGENEKLFF.

The chain couples TRBV5-6 to TRBJ2-2; with no DNA, the TCRdb D assignment of TRBD1 cannot be verified. Germline values: CDR1 SGHDT, CDR2 YYEEEE. This CDR3 region has 15 residues. CDR3 amino acids: CASSLRGRGTGELFF. The variable domain in full, completed from reference TRBV5-6 and TRBJ2-2, reads DAGVTQSPTHLIKTRGQQVTLRCSPKSGHDTVSWYQQALGQGPQFIFQYYEEEERQRGNFPDRFSGHQFPNYSSELNVNALLLGDSALYLCASSLRGRGTGELFFGEGSRLTVL.

This sequence joins TRBV18 and TRBJ1-1; TCRdb selects TRBD1, and the lack of DNA leaves this call unchecked. The CDR3 consists of 15 residues. Germline CDR1 reads KGHSH; CDR2 reads LQKENI. The CDR3: CASSPPRGMNTEAFF.

The chain combines TRBV4-3 with TRBJ1-3; the TCRdb D gene call, TRBD1, has no DNA to confirm it. This CDR3 region has 14 residues. Per germline, CDR1 LGHNA and CDR2 YSLEER. The CDR3 reads CASSHAGAKNTIYF.

V usage is TRBV6-1 and J usage is TRBJ1-5; TCRdb calls TRBD1, which cannot be checked without DNA. The germline V gene has CDR1 MNHNS and CDR2 SASEGT. The CDR3 extends over 14 amino acids. CDR3 sequence: CASSIGTGNQPQHF.

The J gene is TRBJ2-7, the V gene TRBV6-2 or TRBV6-3; as DNA is missing, the TRBD1 call by TCRdb cannot be tested. This CDR3 has 13 amino acids. Germline-derived CDR1 and CDR2 are MNHEY and SVGEGT. The CDR3 reads CASSYGDRYEQYF.

This chain uses TRBV20-1 with TRBJ2-7; the D call from TCRdb, TRBD1, cannot be confirmed without DNA. Germline V gives CDR1 DFQATT, CDR2 SNEGSKA (reference sequence). The CDR3 totals 12 residues. CDR3 sequence reads: CSATVQGAEQYF.